The 7 T cell receptor beta chains below were found in one sample sequenced in a study of blood T cell repertoires in COVID-19 (TCRdb year 2020). Preparation of the library involved the immunoSEQ multiplex PCR assay. The immuneACCESS repertoire file appears here via TCRdb, limited to in-frame rearrangements. These files lack a portion of the clones; in checked studies, under half of the deficit traces to unresolved V genes, and the cause of the others is not known. Present in this sample are about 250,000 clones, 70% to 90% of which were seen just once. The leading ten clones occupy 3% of the sample. Sequencing was performed on peripheral blood. Source of these receptors: a man in his late teens or twenties with active or convalescent COVID-19.

V and J are TRBV7-9 and TRBJ1-2, with D perhaps matching TRBD1 (5 bases). Trimming removed 7 bases at V and 5 bases at J, with 17 bases between. The CDR3 is 14 amino acids. Germline assignment: CDR1 SEHNR and CDR2 FQNEAQ (reference sequence). CDR3 sequence (DNA): TGTGCCAGCACAGAAAGTGGGGCAGCATATGGCTACACCTTC. It is translated as CASTESGAAYGYTF.

The chain employs TRBV18 and TRBJ2-7; D gene uncertain. This CDR3 comprises 13 residues. Germline loops: CDR1 KGHSH, CDR2 LQKENI. V was pared by 2 bases and J by 1 base, with 6 bases between. The CDR3: CASSPAVSYEQYF. In nucleotides, the CDR3 is TGTGCCAGCTCACCAGCGGTGTCCTACGAGCAGTACTTC.

The genes are TRBV10-1 and TRBJ2-2, with a weak D call TRBD1 (5 bases). This CDR3 spans 15 amino acids. Per germline, CDR1 WNHNN and CDR2 SYGVQD (reference sequence). With 2 bases removed from V and 0 bases from J, the gap between germline ends came to 7 bases. The CDR3 loop reads CASSERGANTGELFF. In nucleotides, the CDR3 is TGCGCCAGCAGTGAGAGGGGTGCGAACACCGGGGAGCTGTTTTTT.

J is TRBJ2-3 and V is TRBV6-6; the match to TRBD2 covers 9 bases. CDR1 and CDR2 (germline): MNHNY, SVGAGI (reference sequence). V was pared by 10 bases and J by 1 base, with 6 bases of the junction left unmatched. This CDR3 comprises 14 residues. The CDR3, as DNA: TGTGCCACCAATATAGCGGGGGGCACAGATACGCAGTATTTT. It codes for CATNIAGGTDTQYF.

This clone was seen more than once but under ten times. J is TRBJ2-1 and V is TRBV18, with D perhaps TRBD1 (5 bases). The V end lost 1 base, the J end lost 12 bases, and 10 bases lay between the germline ends. The CDR3 has 12 amino acids. Germline values: CDR1 KGHSH, CDR2 LQKENI. CDR3 DNA sequence: TGTGCCAGCTCACCACTCCAGGGCGTGCAGTTCTTC. The encoded protein is CASSPLQGVQFF.

This chain connects TRBV5-1 to TRBJ2-5, with TRBD2 as a possible D gene (6 bases). V was pared by 4 bases and J by 5 bases, with 12 bases between. CDR1 and CDR2 (germline): SGHRS, YFSETQ. The CDR3 contains 13 residues. The CDR3 coding sequence is TGCGCCAGCAGCCAAGTGGGAGGCGAGACCCAGTACTTC. Translation gives CASSQVGGETQYF.

The gene calls are TRBV28 and TRBJ2-7; the D gene is possibly TRBD1 (6 bases). Trimming cost V 4 bases and J 12 bases, with 16 bases left between them. Germline loops: CDR1 MDHEN, CDR2 SYDVKM. CDR3 length: 12 amino acids. The DNA for the CDR3 is TGTGCCAGCAGTTGGGGGCAGTCTAACCCGTACTTC. Translating it yields CASSWGQSNPYF.